A selection of T cell receptor beta chains follows, all from one sample in a study of T cells in Graves' hyperthyroidism and ophthalmopathy. TCRdb itself ran the multiplex PCR reads through MiXCR, one entry per CDR3 protein. The data hold around 440,000 distinct CDR3 sequences, with approximately 14% observed a single time. Sample: blood. Source of these receptors: a woman between 18 and 30 years old with Graves' hyperthyroidism. CDR3s include the opening cysteine and the closing phenylalanine or tryptophan. D genes are given only for firm matches. A row's size may be missing; if present it is once, few, many or a size class.

j_gene: TRBJ2-1; len: 15; v_gene: TRBV27; abundance: many; d_gene: TRBD2; CDR3aa: CASSLSAGGYNEQFF; CDR3nt: TGTGCCAGCAGTTTATCAGCGGGGGGTTACAATGAGCAGTTCTTC
j_gene: TRBJ1-2; len: 15; v_gene: TRBV18; abundance: many; d_gene: NA; CDR3aa: CASSPQQEFDYGYTF; CDR3nt: TGTGCCAGCTCACCACAACAGGAGTTCGACTATGGCTACACCTTC
j_gene: TRBJ1-3; len: 15; v_gene: TRBV5-1; abundance: many; d_gene: NA; CDR3aa: CASSLDMGSGNTIYF; CDR3nt: TGCGCCAGCAGCTTGGACATGGGCTCTGGAAACACCATATATTTT
j_gene: TRBJ1-5; len: 14; v_gene: TRBV28; abundance: many; d_gene: TRBD1; CDR3aa: CASSLSGGDQPQHF; CDR3nt: TGTGCCAGCAGTTTATCAGGGGGCGATCAGCCCCAGCATTTT
j_gene: TRBJ2-6; len: 16; v_gene: TRBV15; abundance: few; d_gene: NA; CDR3aa: CATSRDRGAGANVLTF; CDR3nt: TGTGCCACCAGCAGAGATCGGGGGGCAGGGGCCAACGTCCTGACTTTC
j_gene: TRBJ1-5; len: 17; v_gene: TRBV6-2/TRBV6-3; abundance: many; d_gene: NA; CDR3aa: CASNRDERQPSNQPQHF; CDR3nt: TGTGCCAGCAACCGGGACGAGCGACAGCCGAGCAATCAGCCCCAGCATTTT
j_gene: TRBJ2-5; len: 14; v_gene: TRBV6-1; abundance: few; d_gene: NA; CDR3aa: CASSLGPWKETQYF; CDR3nt: TGTGCCAGCAGCCTCGGGCCTTGGAAAGAGACCCAGTACTTC
j_gene: TRBJ2-4; len: 14; v_gene: TRBV12-3/TRBV12-4; abundance: many; d_gene: NA; CDR3aa: CASSLIGGVDIQYF; CDR3nt: TGTGCCAGCAGTTTGATAGGGGGGGTGGACATTCAGTACTTC
j_gene: TRBJ2-2; len: 16; v_gene: TRBV27; abundance: many; d_gene: NA; CDR3aa: CASSLYGGSNTGELFF; CDR3nt: TGTGCCAGCAGTTTATACGGAGGCTCCAACACCGGGGAGCTGTTTTTT
j_gene: TRBJ2-3; len: 14; v_gene: TRBV29-1; abundance: many; d_gene: TRBD2; CDR3aa: CSPRLALKGDTQYF; CDR3nt: TGCAGCCCCCGACTAGCGCTCAAGGGGGATACGCAGTATTTT
j_gene: TRBJ1-1; len: 17; v_gene: TRBV30; abundance: NA; d_gene: NA; CDR3aa: CAWSGGLGGRLNTEAFF; CDR3nt: TGTGCCTGGAGTGGAGGTCTGGGAGGGCGCCTGAACACTGAAGCTTTCTTT
j_gene: TRBJ1-1; len: 15; v_gene: TRBV18; abundance: many; d_gene: NA; CDR3aa: CASSPRGEGIGEAFF; CDR3nt: TGTGCCAGCTCACCACGTGGTGAGGGTATTGGTGAAGCTTTCTTT
j_gene: TRBJ2-5; len: 12; v_gene: TRBV29-1; abundance: NA; d_gene: NA; CDR3aa: CSVAGAQETQYF; CDR3nt: TGCAGCGTTGCAGGGGCCCAAGAGACCCAGTACTTC
j_gene: TRBJ2-4; len: 15; v_gene: TRBV12-3/TRBV12-4; abundance: many; d_gene: NA; CDR3aa: CASSSRRWGKNIQYF; CDR3nt: TGTGCCAGCAGCTCTCGTCGTTGGGGGAAAAACATTCAGTACTTC
j_gene: TRBJ2-5; len: 16; v_gene: TRBV10-3; abundance: many; d_gene: NA; CDR3aa: CATTGAGLRSPETQYF; CDR3nt: TGTGCCACCACCGGAGCAGGTCTACGGAGTCCGGAGACCCAGTACTTC
j_gene: TRBJ2-3; len: 17; v_gene: TRBV12-3/TRBV12-4; abundance: many; d_gene: TRBD2; CDR3aa: CASSPPWGGGALDTQYF; CDR3nt: TGTGCCAGCAGTCCACCGTGGGGCGGGGGGGCTCTAGATACGCAGTATTTT
j_gene: TRBJ2-5; len: 12; v_gene: TRBV6-1; abundance: many; d_gene: TRBD2; CDR3aa: CASSHSDGGGYF; CDR3nt: TGTGCCAGCAGTCATTCGGACGGCGGGGGGTACTTC
j_gene: TRBJ2-7; len: 14; v_gene: TRBV3-1; abundance: many; d_gene: TRBD1; CDR3aa: CASSHRDSYYEQYF; CDR3nt: TGTGCCAGCAGCCACCGGGACAGCTACTACGAGCAGTACTTC
j_gene: TRBJ1-5; len: 15; v_gene: TRBV12-3/TRBV12-4; abundance: many; d_gene: NA; CDR3aa: CASSLLANSNQPQHF; CDR3nt: TGTGCCAGCAGTTTACTTGCGAATAGCAATCAGCCCCAGCATTTT
j_gene: TRBJ2-7; len: 17; v_gene: TRBV3-1; abundance: many; d_gene: TRBD1; CDR3aa: CASSQGTGLLTDYEQYF; CDR3nt: TGTGCCAGCAGCCAAGGGACAGGGCTCCTAACGGACTACGAGCAGTACTTC
j_gene: TRBJ2-1; len: 13; v_gene: TRBV24-1; abundance: few; d_gene: NA; CDR3aa: CATQRTVRDEQFF; CDR3nt: TGTGCCACCCAACGGACGGTTCGGGATGAGCAGTTCTTC
j_gene: TRBJ2-4; len: 15; v_gene: TRBV9; abundance: few; d_gene: NA; CDR3aa: CASSVRGADKNIQYF; CDR3nt: TGTGCCAGCAGCGTAAGGGGGGCGGACAAAAACATTCAGTACTTC
j_gene: TRBJ2-7; len: 16; v_gene: TRBV20-1; abundance: few; d_gene: TRBD1; CDR3aa: CSAREIRQGGLEEQYF; CDR3nt: TGCAGTGCTAGAGAAATAAGACAGGGGGGCCTAGAGGAGCAGTACTTC
j_gene: TRBJ2-2; len: 15; v_gene: TRBV2; abundance: many; d_gene: NA; CDR3aa: CASSVKGSNTGELFF; CDR3nt: TGTGCCAGCAGTGTGAAGGGGTCGAACACCGGGGAGCTGTTTTTT
j_gene: TRBJ1-2; len: 13; v_gene: TRBV20-1; abundance: NA; d_gene: TRBD1; CDR3aa: CSAEPGQTYGYTF; CDR3nt: TGCAGTGCAGAACCGGGACAGACATATGGCTACACCTTC
j_gene: TRBJ1-1; len: 14; v_gene: TRBV6-6; abundance: many; d_gene: NA; CDR3aa: CASSYSRLNTEAFF; CDR3nt: TGTGCCAGCAGTTACTCCCGACTGAACACTGAAGCTTTCTTT
j_gene: TRBJ2-5; len: 14; v_gene: TRBV5-1; abundance: many; d_gene: NA; CDR3aa: CASSLGTYQETQYF; CDR3nt: TGCGCCAGCAGCTTGGGGACGTACCAAGAGACCCAGTACTTC
j_gene: TRBJ1-4; len: 14; v_gene: TRBV19; abundance: NA; d_gene: NA; CDR3aa: CASKVTPTNEKLFF; CDR3nt: TGTGCCAGTAAAGTAACACCAACTAATGAAAAACTGTTTTTT
j_gene: TRBJ2-7; len: 15; v_gene: TRBV10-3; abundance: many; d_gene: TRBD2; CDR3aa: CAISDGPSGAYEQYF; CDR3nt: TGTGCCATCAGTGACGGTCCTAGCGGAGCCTACGAGCAGTACTTC
j_gene: TRBJ2-1; len: 14; v_gene: TRBV18; abundance: NA; d_gene: TRBD2; CDR3aa: CASSPGGPYNEQFF; CDR3nt: TGTGCCAGCTCCCCGGGGGGGCCCTACAATGAGCAGTTCTTC
j_gene: TRBJ2-4; len: 13; v_gene: TRBV11-1; abundance: few; d_gene: TRBD2; CDR3aa: CASSLSTSDIQYF; CDR3nt: TGTGCCAGCAGCCTATCTACTAGCGACATTCAGTACTTC
j_gene: TRBJ2-5; len: 16; v_gene: TRBV28; abundance: many; d_gene: TRBD2; CDR3aa: CASSLTSRNGGETQYF; CDR3nt: TGTGCCAGCAGTTTGACTAGCAGGAACGGGGGAGAGACCCAGTACTTC
j_gene: TRBJ1-2; len: 12; v_gene: TRBV10-3; abundance: NA; d_gene: NA; CDR3aa: CAISEGNYGYTF; CDR3nt: TGTGCCATCAGTGAGGGGAACTATGGCTACACCTTC